What follows describes a single T cell receptor beta chain. This CDR3 contains 12 residues. The V end was cut by 6 bases, the J end by 9 bases, with 17 bases between. In germline, CDR1 is GTSNPN, CDR2 SVGIG (reference sequence). The sample comes from a study of blood T cell repertoires in COVID-19. On the study more broadly: Sample material is recorded as cDNA or gDNA derived from T cells, B-cell-depleted T cells, or PBMCs.

Original analysis: For nucleated cells, counts were estimated from reference gene primer amplification. The protocol was immunoSEQ multiplex PCR, while the TCRdb copy is restricted to in-frame clones and leaves out a portion. The D gene and trimming were derived from the DNA, and the V and J assignments and clone size from that table. The sample holds around 230,000 clones; approximately 84% are singletons and the top ten take 15%. Participants' reported clinical history set cohort assignment. Cohort 3 donors were reported recovered after two negative PCRs, clearance, or symptom resolution. Sequenced sample: PBMCs or T cells enriched from blood (not recorded which). The TCR originated in a man between 35 and 55 years old who had recovered from COVID-19. The V call is TRBV30, the J call TRBJ1-1, with D possibly being TRBD1 (6 bases). CDR3 bases: TGTGCCTGCACTTTGTCAGGGGTCCAAGCTTTCTTT. Amino acid sequence: CACTLSGVQAFF.